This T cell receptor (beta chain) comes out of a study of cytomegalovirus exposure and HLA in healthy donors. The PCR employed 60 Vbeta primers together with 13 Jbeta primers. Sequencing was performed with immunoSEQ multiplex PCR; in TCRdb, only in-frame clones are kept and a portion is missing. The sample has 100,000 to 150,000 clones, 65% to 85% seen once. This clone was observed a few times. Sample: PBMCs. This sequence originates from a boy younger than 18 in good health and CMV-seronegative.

This chain's CDR3 is CASSLEYEQFF. The DNA of the CDR3 is TGTGCCAGCTCACTCGAGTATGAGCAGTTCTTC. The chain combines TRBV18 with TRBJ2-1; unclear D gene. Trimming pared 4 bases from V and 8 bases from J, leaving 6 bases between. The CDR3 has 11 amino acids. Looked up from germline, CDR1 is KGHSH and CDR2 is LQKENI.